The next 21 T cell receptor beta chains were all read from a single sample in a study of cytomegalovirus exposure and HLA in healthy donors. The assay was immunoSEQ multiplex PCR, and TCRdb's table has in-frame clones only and misses some. The data contain 98,000 or so clones, about 85% of them seen just once; the ten biggest clones take up about 3%. Sequenced sample: PBMCs. The receptors here all came from a woman aged 18-29 years in good health and CMV-seronegative.

The V call is TRBV29-1, the J call TRBJ1-1; D gene uncertain. Germline CDR1 is SQVTM and CDR2 is ANQGSEA. This CDR3 has 15 residues. V was cut by 2 bases and J by 4 bases, with 17 bases left in between. The CDR3 sequence: CSVERFIHGGTEAFF. The CDR3 DNA reads as TGCAGCGTTGAACGGTTCATCCACGGCGGCACTGAAGCTTTCTTT.

V gene TRBV30 combines with J gene TRBJ1-5; no clear D gene. Germline V CDR1 and CDR2: GTSNPN, SVGIG (reference sequence). The CDR3 extends over 13 amino acids. V was cut by 4 bases and J by 0 bases, with 7 bases left in between. The CDR3 sequence: CAWTGNSNQPQHF. The CDR3, as DNA: TGTGCCTGGACGGGGAATAGCAATCAGCCCCAGCATTTT.

This chain links TRBV30 with TRBJ1-6, with TRBD1 identical over 7 bases. V dropped 5 bases and J dropped 7; count of bases not matched to a gene: 8. The CDR3 has 14 amino acids. From germline, CDR1 is GTSNPN and CDR2 SVGIG (reference sequence). The CDR3 DNA follows: TGTGCCTGGTCGGTAAGGGGGCTAAATTCACCCCTCCACTTT. Amino acids: CAWSVRGLNSPLHF.

The chain carries TRBV20-1 and TRBJ2-7; D is undetermined. Trimming left V 3 bases short and J 0 bases short, with 3 bases between. Germline V gives CDR1 DFQATT, CDR2 SNEGSKA (reference sequence). The CDR3 is 11 residues long. CDR3 in amino acids: CSASSSYEQYF. Here the CDR3 DNA reads TGCAGTGCTAGCAGCTCCTACGAGCAGTACTTC.

The V and J genes are TRBV2 and TRBJ2-1; possible D gene TRBD1, 6 bases. CDR1 is SNHLY and CDR2 is FYNNEI in the germline V gene. The CDR3 length is 16 residues. V was cut by 9 bases and J by 2 bases, with 20 bases left in between. The CDR3 region is CASAPGQRKTYNEQFF. CDR3 nucleotide sequence: TGTGCCAGTGCTCCCGGACAGAGAAAAACCTACAATGAGCAGTTCTTC.

The chain joins TRBV6-1 to TRBJ1-2, with D perhaps TRBD1 (6 bases). Germline V gives CDR1 MNHNS, CDR2 SASEGT. V shed 6 bases and J shed 4 bases, with 18 bases lying between them. The CDR3 contains 15 residues. CDR3 protein: CASSPTPGQLYGYTF. CDR3 bases: TGTGCCAGCAGCCCCACACCTGGACAGCTCTATGGCTACACCTTC.

The V gene is TRBV7-9, the J gene TRBJ2-1; TRBD1 matches 7 bases. This CDR3 is 16 amino acids long. The germline V gene encodes CDR1 SEHNR and CDR2 FQNEAQ (reference sequence). The V and J ends lost 5 bases and 8 bases, in that order; junction bases with no gene match: 15. For the CDR3, the DNA is TGTGCCAGCAGCCCTCAATCCGGGACAGTTGACTATGAGCAGTTCTTC. Amino acids: CASSPQSGTVDYEQFF.

V gene TRBV6-5 combines with J gene TRBJ1-5, with D possibly matching TRBD1 (6 bases). The CDR3 has 14 residues. The germline V gene encodes CDR1 MNHEY and CDR2 SVGAGI. The V and J ends lost 2 bases and 7 bases respectively, with 12 bases between them. The CDR3 spells CASSYGQGNQPQHF. In DNA, the CDR3 is TGTGCCAGCAGTTACGGGCAGGGGAACCAGCCCCAGCATTTT.

The table lists this clone with a few counts. The chain has TRBV7-3 and TRBJ2-3; D perhaps matches TRBD1 (5 bases). The germline gives CDR1 SGHTA, CDR2 FQGTGA. The V and J ends lost 2 bases and 9 bases respectively, with 12 bases between them. The CDR3 consists of 13 residues. In nucleotides, the CDR3 is TGTGCCAGCAGCTTACAGGGCAAAGGAACGCAGTATTTT. Translated: CASSLQGKGTQYF.

The chain joins TRBV15 to TRBJ2-7, with 10 bases fitting TRBD1. J lost 5 bases, V lost 2 bases, and 6 bases had no gene match. CDR1 LNHNV and CDR2 YYDKDF come from the germline V gene (reference sequence). CDR3 size: 15 residues. The DNA of the CDR3 is TGTGCCACCAGCAGATCGCCCGGGACAGGGGACGAGCAGTACTTC. Protein product: CATSRSPGTGDEQYF.

This clone was counted between two and nine times. CDR3 DNA sequence: TGTGCCAGCAGCGTACAGGGGGCCGGCAATCAGCCCCAGCATTTT. Translated: CASSVQGAGNQPQHF. The gene calls are TRBV7-8 and TRBJ1-5, with 9 bases identical to TRBD1. CDR3 length: 15 amino acids. Per germline, CDR1 SGHVS and CDR2 FQNEAQ. Trimming cost V 5 bases and J 2 bases; bases outside gene matches: 4.

This clone showed up just once. This chain links TRBV30 with TRBJ1-1; tentatively, D is TRBD1 (5 bases). The ends were cut back, 8 bases at V and 5 bases at J, with 21 bases in the middle. CDR1 GTSNPN and CDR2 SVGIG come from the germline V gene (reference sequence). The CDR3 has 14 amino acids. In nucleotides, the CDR3 is TGTGCCACCCTCCCAGGCCCCCGGGGGACTGAAGCTTTCTTT. Its translation is CATLPGPRGTEAFF.

The chain combines TRBV29-1 with TRBJ1-1; no reliable D call. Germline V gene data show CDR1 as SQVTM and CDR2 as ANQGSEA. V was pared by 7 bases and J by 2 bases, with 17 bases between. The CDR3 is 14 residues long. The CDR3 here is CSALGVASNTEAFF. CDR3 DNA: TGCAGCGCCCTCGGGGTCGCCTCCAACACTGAAGCTTTCTTT.

The chain recombines TRBV9 with TRBJ1-2, with no clear D. CDR1 and CDR2 from the germline V gene are SGDLS and YYNGEE. CDR3 size: 15 residues. V lost 3 bases and J lost 5, with 17 bases in between. The CDR3 protein is CASSAAVTPLYGYTF. Written as DNA, the CDR3 is TGTGCCAGCAGCGCTGCGGTTACCCCCCTTTATGGCTACACCTTC.

The V call is TRBV4-1, the J call TRBJ2-4; 10 bases align to TRBD2. Trimming took 4 bases from V and 7 from J; bases not matched to a gene: 10. This CDR3 has 16 amino acids. The germline gives CDR1 MGHRA, CDR2 YSYEKL. The CDR3 DNA follows: TGCGCCAGCAGCCCCCTCGAGCGGGGGGGGAGGAACATTCAGTACTTC. Translating gives CASSPLERGGRNIQYF.

This clone has just one count. The chain employs TRBV15 and TRBJ2-5, with 12 bases lining up with TRBD1. The CDR3 consists of 15 residues. Germline trimming cut 3 bases from V and 4 bases from J; bases unmatched to any gene: 3. The germline V gene encodes CDR1 LNHNV and CDR2 YYDKDF (reference sequence). The CDR3 nucleotides are TGTGCCACCAGCAGGGGACAGGGGGCCGGAGAGACCCAGTACTTC. This translates into CATSRGQGAGETQYF.

The chain couples TRBV27 to TRBJ2-7; D not resolved. Trimming left V 10 bases short and J 2 bases short, with 12 bases between. CDR1 and CDR2 (germline): MNHEY, SMNVEV (reference sequence). This CDR3 is built from 12 residues. CDR3 region: CATQQTPYEQYF. CDR3 nucleotides: TGTGCCACCCAACAGACACCCTACGAGCAGTACTTC.

This chain joins TRBV7-9 and TRBJ2-2, with unresolved D. V dropped 5 bases and J dropped 4 bases, with 14 bases sitting between them. The length of the CDR3 is 15 residues. Per the germline V gene, CDR1 is SEHNR and CDR2 is FQNEAQ (reference sequence). CDR3 in DNA: TGTGCCAGCAGCCAATATGGATGGGCCACCGGGGAGCTGTTTTTT. Its translation: CASSQYGWATGELFF.

The V gene is TRBV6-5, the J gene TRBJ2-5, with D possibly TRBD1 on 6 matching bases. The CDR3 loop spans 13 amino acids. The germline V gene encodes CDR1 MNHEY and CDR2 SVGAGI. The V end lost 11 bases, the J end lost 2 bases, and 15 bases lay between the germline ends. Here the CDR3 reads CASARTAQETQYF. The CDR3 DNA sequence: TGTGCCTCGGCCCGGACAGCACAAGAGACCCAGTACTTC.

The chain has TRBV6-1 and TRBJ1-6, with D maybe TRBD1 (6 bases). Trimming removed 7 bases at V and 11 bases at J, with 18 bases between. The CDR3 extends over 14 amino acids. Germline V gene sequence: CDR1 MNHNS, CDR2 SASEGT. Here the CDR3 reads CASTRDKEIPPLHF. DNA of the CDR3: TGTGCCAGCACCCGGGACAAGGAGATACCACCCCTCCACTTT.

The chain joins TRBV7-8 to TRBJ2-7, with D maybe TRBD1 (6 bases). The germline CDR1 and CDR2 sequences are SGHVS and FQNEAQ. This CDR3 is built from 14 residues. The V gene lost 3 bases and the J gene lost 2 bases, with 11 bases spanning the gap. The CDR3 nucleotides are TGTGCCAGCAGCTTTCGTAGGGGGACCTACGAGCAGTACTTC. Encoded protein: CASSFRRGTYEQYF.